This TCR beta chain was identified during a study of early T cells in non-severe SARS-CoV-2 infection (dated by TCRdb to the early 2020s). Concerning the study at large: Because TCR sequencing was done on bulk RNA from unsorted whole blood, the alpha and beta chains could not be paired.

This was a case-control study nested in a cohort of healthcare workers in London, UK, who had nasopharyngeal swab PCR tests and blood samples taken every week. Healthcare workers were recruited during the week of the UK lockdown, between 23 and 31 March 2020, and followed weekly for up to roughly 15 weeks. On the study overall, not on this receptor specifically: VDJdb matching was skewed toward anti-spike CD8 responses and likely underestimated virus-specific expansions, missing private and CD4 specificities.

The CDR1 and CDR2 encoded by the germline V gene are SGHTA and FQGNSA. Inclusive of the bounding cysteine and phenylalanine, the CDR3 is 15 residues long. The read is trimmed to its CDR3 DNA, 45 bases read in frame from base 1. V sheds 1 base and J sheds 2 bases, leaving 12 bases between their ends. Library preparation was by 5' RACE. These reads were obtained on a NextSeq 500. Unique molecular identifiers were attached to individual cDNA molecules in the TCR library protocol so that sequencing error and PCR bias could be corrected. Sequencing covered both TCR alpha and beta chains, and within each sample the abundances of alpha and beta sequences were tightly co-correlated. Turning to the authors' computational methods: Decombinator V4 was used to perform V gene, J gene and CDR3 annotation of TCR sequences. TCRs were defined as expanded if a significant change between any two time points was detected under a Poisson model with p below 0.0001. TCR abundances were normalised to the total number of TCRs sequenced in each sample and reported as counts per million. MAIT TCRs were defined by TRAV1-2 paired with TRAJ12, TRAJ20 or TRAJ33, and iNKT TCRs by TRAV10 paired with TRAJ18. VDJdb, accessed 1 November 2021, was searched for CMV, EBV and SARS-CoV-2 annotated TCRs, excluding TCRs annotated for multiple antigens. In TCRdb, the public reads were trimmed at Q25 with fastp and aligned with MiXCR, with productive beta chains retained. Each CDR3 protein appears once, grouped with its most common genes and DNA. These V and J calls rely on TCRdb rather than the paper's analysis. The sample table contains tens of thousands of distinct CDR3 sequences; only one count was recorded for around 5.2% of them. Approximately 3.5% of the sample goes to the ten largest clones.

This clonotype was counted a few times. Its antigen specificity is not known. Base quality data are lacking; no much larger clone is found one base away. The chain is assembled from TRBV7-2 and TRBJ2-7; no D gene call is confident. The sample consisted of whole blood. The source of this sequence is an adult who was a healthcare worker with PCR-confirmed SARS-CoV-2 infection or an uninfected control (not recorded which). The DNA sequence follows: TGTGCCAGCAGCTTAGGTTCGGCTAGAACCTACGAGCAGTACTTC. Translated, this is CASSLGSARTYEQYF.